The present TCR beta chain was sequenced within a study of blood T cell repertoires in COVID-19. Study-wide background: Both acute and convalescent COVID-19 samples were obtained from the United States, Italy and Spain.

As originally analysed: For nucleated cells, counts were estimated from reference gene primer amplification. Sequencing was performed with immunoSEQ multiplex PCR; in TCRdb, only in-frame clones are kept and a portion is missing. That table gives V, J and clone size, and the DNA gave D and trimming. The sample carries about 190,000 clones, roughly nine tenths recorded once. The CDR3 length is 14 residues. Per the germline V gene, CDR1 is LNHDA and CDR2 is SQIVND (reference sequence). Trimming cost V 3 bases and J 6 bases; bases outside gene matches: 8. The receptor was derived from a man younger than 45 with acute or convalescent COVID-19. The chain links TRBV19 to TRBJ2-7; 7 bases align to TRBD2. The sequenced material came from peripheral blood. In DNA form, the CDR3 reads TGTGCCAGTAGTATTCAGGGAGGGTTAACCGAGCAGTACTTC. This gives the protein CASSIQGGLTEQYF.